These T cell receptor beta chains were read from a single sample in a study of technical replicates of blood from a few donors. The table came from immunoSEQ multiplex PCR; TCRdb's copy has only in-frame clones and leaves some out. There are about 79,000 clones in the sample; 90% to 95% occur only once, and 0.25% to 0.3% lies in the top ten. The sequenced material came from T cells isolated from PBMCs. Receptor source: a human donor in good health. The CDR3 runs from the conserved cysteine through the conserved F or W. Each record gives: J gene, V gene, clone size, D gene, CDR3 protein, CDR3 DNA. D genes are given only for firm matches. A row's size may be missing; if present it is once, few, many or a size class.

j_call: TRBJ1-4; v_call: TRBV28; clone_size: NA; d_call: NA; cdr3_aa: CASGGRPNEKLFF; cdr3_nt: TGTGCCAGTGGGGGGAGGCCAAATGAAAAACTGTTTTTT
j_call: TRBJ2-7; v_call: TRBV6-6; clone_size: NA; d_call: NA; cdr3_aa: CASSYSSHYEQYF; cdr3_nt: TGTGCCAGCAGTTACTCGTCCCACTACGAGCAGTACTTC
j_call: TRBJ1-1; v_call: TRBV2; clone_size: NA; d_call: NA; cdr3_aa: CASSDKGLSTEAFF; cdr3_nt: TGTGCCAGCAGTGACAAGGGGCTGAGCACTGAAGCTTTCTTT
j_call: TRBJ2-5; v_call: TRBV30; clone_size: NA; d_call: NA; cdr3_aa: CAWSVQGQETQYF; cdr3_nt: TGTGCCTGGAGTGTACAGGGCCAAGAGACCCAGTACTTC
j_call: TRBJ1-5; v_call: TRBV7-9; clone_size: NA; d_call: NA; cdr3_aa: CASSQGSQPQHF; cdr3_nt: TGTGCCAGCAGCCAGGGGTCTCAGCCCCAGCATTTT
j_call: TRBJ1-3; v_call: TRBV21-1; clone_size: NA; d_call: NA; cdr3_aa: CASSTRRGQGANTIYF; cdr3_nt: TGTGCCAGCAGCACCCGGAGAGGACAGGGGGCAAACACCATATATTTT
j_call: TRBJ1-6; v_call: TRBV5-1; clone_size: NA; d_call: NA; cdr3_aa: CASSLTGFGSPLHF; cdr3_nt: TGCGCCAGCAGCTTGACCGGGTTCGGTTCACCCCTCCACTTT
j_call: TRBJ2-6; v_call: TRBV9; clone_size: NA; d_call: TRBD2; cdr3_aa: CASSDRFGSGRLFSGANVLTF; cdr3_nt: TGTGCCAGCAGCGACCGATTTGGTAGCGGGAGGCTCTTTTCTGGGGCCAACGTCCTGACTTTC
j_call: TRBJ1-4; v_call: TRBV7-9; clone_size: NA; d_call: NA; cdr3_aa: CASSLVVLTEKLFF; cdr3_nt: TGTGCCAGCAGCTTAGTGGTCCTAACGGAAAAACTGTTTTTT
j_call: TRBJ1-2; v_call: TRBV19; clone_size: NA; d_call: NA; cdr3_aa: CASTNREGYYGYTF; cdr3_nt: TGTGCCAGTACCAACAGGGAGGGCTACTATGGCTACACCTTC
j_call: TRBJ2-3; v_call: TRBV29-1; clone_size: NA; d_call: NA; cdr3_aa: CSVIISGTQDTQYF; cdr3_nt: TGCAGCGTGATCATATCCGGGACTCAAGATACGCAGTATTTT
j_call: TRBJ1-6; v_call: TRBV6-1; clone_size: NA; d_call: TRBD1; cdr3_aa: CASKDLTGHNSPLHF; cdr3_nt: TGTGCCAGCAAAGACCTGACAGGGCATAATTCACCCCTCCACTTT
j_call: TRBJ1-5; v_call: TRBV19; clone_size: NA; d_call: TRBD1; cdr3_aa: CASSLGQVKLNQPQHF; cdr3_nt: TGTGCCAGTAGTTTGGGACAGGTGAAACTAAATCAGCCCCAGCATTTT
j_call: TRBJ2-2; v_call: TRBV10-1; clone_size: NA; d_call: TRBD2; cdr3_aa: CARGGDRVLAGELFF; cdr3_nt: TGCGCCAGGGGGGGGGATCGCGTGCTTGCCGGGGAGCTGTTTTTT
j_call: TRBJ2-3; v_call: TRBV9; clone_size: NA; d_call: TRBD2; cdr3_aa: CASSVGGIFTDTQYF; cdr3_nt: TGTGCCAGCAGCGTCGGGGGGATATTCACAGATACGCAGTATTTT
j_call: TRBJ1-5; v_call: TRBV28; clone_size: NA; d_call: NA; cdr3_aa: CASSLAGSYQPQHF; cdr3_nt: TGTGCCAGCAGTTTAGCAGGGTCCTATCAGCCCCAGCATTTT
j_call: TRBJ1-2; v_call: TRBV6-5; clone_size: NA; d_call: NA; cdr3_aa: CASSYRGDGRYGYTF; cdr3_nt: TGTGCCAGCAGTTATAGAGGCGACGGGAGATATGGCTACACCTTC
j_call: TRBJ1-6; v_call: TRBV19; clone_size: NA; d_call: TRBD1; cdr3_aa: CASSILDRDNSPLHF; cdr3_nt: TGTGCCAGTAGTATTTTGGACAGGGATAATTCACCCCTCCACTTT
j_call: TRBJ2-1; v_call: TRBV4-2; clone_size: NA; d_call: NA; cdr3_aa: CASSQASREQFF; cdr3_nt: TGTGCCAGCAGCCAAGCATCTAGAGAGCAGTTCTTC
j_call: TRBJ2-1; v_call: TRBV10-2; clone_size: NA; d_call: TRBD2; cdr3_aa: CASSVGLAGLREQFF; cdr3_nt: TGCGCCAGCAGTGTCGGACTAGCGGGATTGCGTGAGCAGTTCTTC
j_call: TRBJ1-2; v_call: TRBV27; clone_size: NA; d_call: NA; cdr3_aa: CASSVRWEGGYTF; cdr3_nt: TGTGCCAGCAGTGTACGGTGGGAGGGTGGCTACACCTTC
j_call: TRBJ1-1; v_call: TRBV28; clone_size: few; d_call: NA; cdr3_aa: CASSLHRAESNNTEAFF; cdr3_nt: TGTGCCAGCAGTTTACACAGGGCTGAGAGTAACAACACTGAAGCTTTCTTT
j_call: TRBJ2-7; v_call: TRBV27; clone_size: once; d_call: TRBD2; cdr3_aa: CASIGRGLAGEQTYEQYF; cdr3_nt: TGTGCCAGCATTGGGCGCGGGCTAGCGGGGGAACAGACCTACGAGCAGTACTTC
j_call: TRBJ2-5; v_call: TRBV4-1; clone_size: NA; d_call: TRBD1; cdr3_aa: CASSSTTGLGETQYF; cdr3_nt: TGCGCCAGCAGCTCTACGACAGGGTTAGGGGAGACCCAGTACTTC
j_call: TRBJ2-4; v_call: TRBV6-1; clone_size: once; d_call: NA; cdr3_aa: CASSDPRVVYF; cdr3_nt: TGTGCCAGCAGTGATCCCAGGGTCGTGTACTTC
j_call: TRBJ1-3; v_call: TRBV7-6; clone_size: NA; d_call: NA; cdr3_aa: CASSLEDSWMTTRSGNTIYF; cdr3_nt: TGTGCCAGCAGCTTAGAGGACAGTTGGATGACTACGCGCTCTGGAAACACCATATATTTT
j_call: TRBJ1-5; v_call: TRBV19; clone_size: NA; d_call: TRBD1; cdr3_aa: CASSIRGTALKNQPQHF; cdr3_nt: TGTGCCAGTAGTATAAGGGGGACAGCACTTAAAAATCAGCCCCAGCATTTT
j_call: TRBJ2-3; v_call: TRBV2; clone_size: once; d_call: NA; cdr3_aa: CASSDPSDTQYF; cdr3_nt: TGTGCCAGCAGTGATCCGTCAGATACGCAGTATTTT
j_call: TRBJ1-1; v_call: TRBV2; clone_size: once; d_call: TRBD1; cdr3_aa: CASSLQGGNTEAFF; cdr3_nt: TGTGCCAGCAGTCTACAGGGGGGGAACACTGAAGCTTTCTTT
j_call: TRBJ2-7; v_call: TRBV5-5; clone_size: once; d_call: TRBD1; cdr3_aa: CASSPGQGAHEQYF; cdr3_nt: TGTGCCAGCAGCCCAGGACAGGGGGCTCACGAGCAGTACTTC
j_call: TRBJ2-7; v_call: TRBV19; clone_size: NA; d_call: NA; cdr3_aa: CASSPGSQPGDEQYF; cdr3_nt: TGTGCCAGTTCACCCGGGAGCCAACCTGGGGACGAGCAGTACTTC
j_call: TRBJ1-1; v_call: TRBV9; clone_size: few; d_call: NA; cdr3_aa: CASSVATRGGKAFF; cdr3_nt: TGTGCCAGCAGCGTAGCTACGAGGGGAGGAAAAGCTTTCTTT
j_call: TRBJ1-5; v_call: TRBV4-1; clone_size: NA; d_call: NA; cdr3_aa: CASSQDGTGGNQPQHF; cdr3_nt: TGCGCCAGCAGCCAAGATGGGACTGGAGGGAATCAGCCCCAGCATTTT
j_call: TRBJ1-6; v_call: TRBV4-2; clone_size: NA; d_call: TRBD1; cdr3_aa: CASSQNAGGPNSPLHF; cdr3_nt: TGTGCCAGCAGCCAAAACGCAGGGGGTCCTAATTCACCCCTCCACTTT
j_call: TRBJ2-7; v_call: TRBV6-1; clone_size: NA; d_call: NA; cdr3_aa: CASSLGHLNEQYF; cdr3_nt: TGTGCCAGCAGTCTTGGACACCTCAACGAGCAGTACTTC
j_call: TRBJ1-1; v_call: TRBV12-5; clone_size: few; d_call: NA; cdr3_aa: CASGFMRDTEAFF; cdr3_nt: TGTGCTAGTGGTTTTATGAGGGACACTGAAGCTTTCTTT
j_call: TRBJ1-1; v_call: TRBV29-1; clone_size: NA; d_call: NA; cdr3_aa: CSVDGIMNTEAFF; cdr3_nt: TGCAGCGTTGACGGTATCATGAACACTGAAGCTTTCTTT
j_call: TRBJ2-2; v_call: TRBV6-4; clone_size: NA; d_call: TRBD1; cdr3_aa: CASSAQGATTGELFF; cdr3_nt: TGTGCCAGCAGTGCCCAGGGGGCAACGACCGGGGAGCTGTTTTTT
j_call: TRBJ1-2; v_call: TRBV9; clone_size: NA; d_call: NA; cdr3_aa: CASRDTGRTYGYTF; cdr3_nt: TGTGCCAGCAGAGATACAGGCCGGACGTATGGCTACACCTTC
j_call: TRBJ1-6; v_call: TRBV14; clone_size: NA; d_call: NA; cdr3_aa: CASSQDRQEVYSPLHF; cdr3_nt: TGTGCCAGCAGCCAAGATCGCCAAGAGGTCTATTCACCCCTCCACTTT
j_call: TRBJ2-7; v_call: TRBV11-2; clone_size: NA; d_call: TRBD1; cdr3_aa: CASRGQGFYEQYF; cdr3_nt: TGTGCCAGCAGGGGACAGGGCTTCTACGAGCAGTACTTC
j_call: TRBJ1-5; v_call: TRBV10-3; clone_size: NA; d_call: NA; cdr3_aa: CASSRSVDQPQHF; cdr3_nt: TGTGCCAGCTCACGATCGGTAGATCAGCCCCAGCATTTT
j_call: TRBJ2-5; v_call: TRBV5-1; clone_size: NA; d_call: TRBD2; cdr3_aa: CASSLGTSRSLRETQYF; cdr3_nt: TGCGCCAGCAGCTTGGGGACTAGCAGGAGTCTAAGAGAGACCCAGTACTTC
j_call: TRBJ1-6; v_call: TRBV5-1; clone_size: NA; d_call: NA; cdr3_aa: CASTRARSNSPLHF; cdr3_nt: TGCGCCAGCACCAGGGCCAGAAGTAATTCACCCCTCCACTTT
j_call: TRBJ2-3; v_call: TRBV7-9; clone_size: NA; d_call: NA; cdr3_aa: CASSLYSSTDTQYF; cdr3_nt: TGTGCCAGCAGCTTATACAGTAGCACAGATACGCAGTATTTT
j_call: TRBJ1-4; v_call: TRBV30; clone_size: NA; d_call: NA; cdr3_aa: CAWSVRANEKLFF; cdr3_nt: TGTGCCTGGAGTGTTCGGGCTAATGAAAAACTGTTTTTT
j_call: TRBJ1-2; v_call: TRBV5-1; clone_size: NA; d_call: NA; cdr3_aa: CASSLEQGHGYTF; cdr3_nt: TGCGCCAGCAGCTTGGAACAGGGCCATGGCTACACCTTC
j_call: TRBJ2-3; v_call: TRBV7-5; clone_size: NA; d_call: NA; cdr3_aa: CVRSPLGLPRTDTQYF; cdr3_nt: TGTGTCAGAAGCCCTCTTGGACTACCTCGCACAGATACGCAGTATTTT